A single sample is the source of the 5 T cell receptor beta chains below, sequenced in a study of CXCR3 chemokines and chemotherapy response in bladder cancer. TCRdb analysed the PCR reads with MiXCR anew, one entry per CDR3 protein. Here the sample spans 13,000 or so distinct CDR3 sequences, around 12% being singletons. This specimen was acquired from a patient whose treatment included neoadjuvant chemotherapy. The receptors stem from a human donor with bladder cancer that did not respond to neoadjuvant chemotherapy.

This clonotype was seen many times. The chain joins TRBV27 to TRBJ1-6; D is perhaps TRBD1 (5 bases). Trimming cost V 8 bases and J 6 bases, with 17 bases left between them. CDR1 and CDR2 from the germline V gene are MNHEY and SMNVEV (reference sequence). CDR3 length: 15 residues. CDR3 nucleotide sequence: TGTGCCAGCGCCCAGACCCAGGGCCTTAATTCACCCCTCCACTTT. Translation: CASAQTQGLNSPLHF.

In the case of this clonotype: At one end the junction does not follow the germline gene, possibly because of a read error. The V call is TRBV29-1, the J call TRBJ2-5, with no clear D. The CDR3 covers 13 residues. Germline CDR1 SQVTM, CDR2 ANQGSEA. CDR3 sequence reads: CSIDTPVQETQYF. CDR3 sequence (DNA): TGCAGCATTGACACGCCAGTCCAGGAGACCCAGTACTTC.

The sample holds many counts of this clonotype. J is TRBJ1-2 and V is TRBV7-2, with 9 bases that match TRBD1. Germline-derived CDR1 and CDR2 are SGHTA and FQGNSA. The trim removed 0 bases at V and 4 bases at J, leaving 3 bases unmatched. The CDR3 is 15 residues long. CDR3 region: CASSLAGTGSYGYTF. In nucleotides, the CDR3 is TGTGCCAGCAGCTTAGCGGGGACAGGGAGCTATGGCTACACCTTC.

This rearrangement joins TRBV12-3 or TRBV12-4 to TRBJ1-4; tentative D call: TRBD1 (5 bases). The germline V and J ends were trimmed by 6 bases and 5 bases, with 10 bases remaining between them. This CDR3 is 13 amino acids long. The CDR3 sequence: CASRKEGNEKLFF. DNA for the CDR3: TGTGCCAGCAGGAAGGAGGGGAATGAAAAACTGTTTTTT.

At least ten counts were recorded for this clonotype. The chain links TRBV27 to TRBJ2-4; TRBD2 agrees at 15 bases. V dropped 1 base and J dropped 9; count of bases not matched to a gene: 4. CDR3 length: 16 residues. Germline V CDR1 and CDR2: MNHEY, SMNVEV (reference sequence). The CDR3 coding sequence is TGTGCCAGCAGTTTATGGGGACTAGCGGGAGGAGGCATTCAGTACTTC. Residues: CASSLWGLAGGGIQYF.